The next 3 T cell receptor beta chains were all read from a single sample in a study of blood T cells in healthy people across ages (dated by TCRdb to between 2015 and 2016). Libraries were constructed by 5' RACE. A second roughly 6 to 11 cycle PCR used a sample-barcoded 5' primer and a J-beta primer mix. Using fastp at Q25 and MiXCR, TCRdb reprocessed the public reads and kept productive beta chains. Rows with a matching CDR3 protein are joined into one entry that keeps the most common DNA and genes. In this sample the table shows fewer than 2,000,000 distinct CDR3 sequences, approximately 40% of which occur a single time. Clones ranked in the top ten supply 20% to 25% of the sample. Sample: blood. These receptors were collected from a human donor in good health.

In DNA, the CDR3 is TGTGCCAGCAGAGGCTTGGGAGGGTCAGAGACCCAGTACTTC. Translated: CASRGLGGSETQYF. The chain has TRBV12-3 or TRBV12-4 and TRBJ2-5, with 7 nucleotides matching TRBD2. The CDR3 contains 14 residues. Trimming took 6 bases from V and 4 from J; bases not matched to a gene: 8.

The gene calls are TRBV10-3 and TRBJ1-2, with 7 bases fitting TRBD1. The CDR3 runs 14 residues. Germline CDR1 and CDR2: ENHRY and SYGVKD. Trimming took 10 bases from V and 3 from J; bases not matched to a gene: 11. The CDR3, as DNA: TGTGCCACTACCCCTCGGACAGGCGACTATGGCTACACCTTC. It is translated as CATTPRTGDYGYTF.

Of note for this clonotype: Sequence at one end of the junction differs from germline and may be a read error. V and J are TRBV20-1 and TRBJ2-7, with 11 bases aligning to TRBD2. Germline CDR1 DFQATT, CDR2 SNEGSKA (reference sequence). This CDR3 has 16 residues. CDR3 residues: CSARDRSGGASYEQYF. The CDR3 DNA reads TGCAGTGCTAGAGATCGTAGCGGGGGGGCCTCCTATGAGCAGTACTTC.